A selection of T cell receptor beta chains follows, all from one sample in a study of response to subunit inactivated influenza vaccine. TCRdb reprocessed the RT-PCR reads with MiXCR, giving one entry per CDR3 protein. The sample has about 500,000 distinct CDR3 sequences, 10% to 15% seen once. Source: PBMCs from blood, taken 45 days after vaccination. The origin of the receptors is a man aged 50-60 years who received an inactivated influenza vaccine. Both conserved end residues are part of each CDR3. The order of the fields is J gene, clone size, D gene, V gene, CDR3 protein, CDR3 DNA. D genes are given only for firm matches. Clone size is shown for a subset of rows, as once, few, many or a class of expanded clone.

>TRBJ2-2|many|NA|TRBV28
CASSSVTGELFF
TGTGCCAGCAGTTCAGTTACCGGGGAGCTGTTTTTT
>TRBJ2-7|NA|NA|TRBV5-1
CASSLANAGWNEQYF
TGCGCCAGCAGCTTGGCCAATGCAGGGTGGAACGAGCAGTACTTC
>TRBJ1-2|NA|TRBD1|TRBV7-9
CASSLQGEGGYTF
TGTGCCAGCAGCTTACAGGGGGAAGGTGGCTACACCTTC
>TRBJ2-1|few|TRBD1|TRBV5-1
CASSSTGQGAEEQFF
TGCGCCAGCAGCTCGACGGGACAGGGGGCGGAGGAGCAGTTCTTC
>TRBJ2-3|NA|NA|TRBV12-3/TRBV12-4
CASSSPSQWVDTQYF
TGTGCCAGCAGCTCTCCCTCTCAATGGGTCGATACGCAGTATTTT
>TRBJ2-3|NA|NA|TRBV18
CASSPLVAEKTSTDTQYF
TGTGCCAGCTCACCACTTGTAGCGGAAAAAACTAGCACAGATACGCAGTATTTT
>TRBJ2-2|NA|TRBD2|TRBV7-2
CASSLLSGGGRGGELFF
TGTGCCAGCAGCCTCCTTTCGGGGGGGGGCCGAGGCGGGGAGCTGTTTTTT
>TRBJ1-1|many|NA|TRBV4-3
CASSWGMNTEAFF
TGCGCCAGCAGCTGGGGGATGAACACTGAAGCTTTCTTT
>TRBJ2-7|NA|NA|TRBV7-9
CASSPITGHHYEQYF
TGTGCCAGCAGCCCGATAACGGGACACCACTACGAGCAGTACTTC
>TRBJ1-2|few|TRBD1|TRBV5-4
CASSSGQGVASGYTF
TGTGCCAGCAGCTCGGGACAGGGGGTAGCGTCGGGCTACACCTTC
>TRBJ2-3|NA|TRBD2|TRBV20-1
CSARETSVHSDTQYF
TGCAGTGCTAGAGAGACTAGCGTTCATTCAGATACGCAGTATTTT